This TCR beta chain was obtained from a study of blood T cell repertoires in COVID-19. Study context: Samples taken during acute and convalescent COVID-19 were collected in the United States, Italy and Spain. Sample material is recorded as cDNA or gDNA derived from T cells, B-cell-depleted T cells, or PBMCs.

In the original workflow: Reference gene primer amplification yielded estimated nucleated cell counts. Here immunoSEQ multiplex PCR was the method, and the copy in TCRdb shows in-frame clones only, minus some. The DNA was the basis for D and trimming; V, J and clone size are from that table. The sample includes 140,000 or so clones, more than 80% seen only once; the top ten take 3% to 3.5%. To note about this clone: The sample has other DNA sequences that encode this CDR3 too.

J lost 6 bases, V lost 0 bases, and 8 bases had no gene match. Germline lookup yields CDR1 SGHRS and CDR2 YFSETQ. The CDR3 is 15 residues long. Specimen: peripheral blood. The source is a woman in her fifties or sixties with active COVID-19. The chain carries TRBV5-1 and TRBJ2-7; 8 bases map to TRBD2. The CDR3 DNA sequence: TGCGCCAGCAGCTTGGAACCGCGGGAGGTGGCCGAGCAGTACTTC. Protein: CASSLEPREVAEQYF.